These 32 T cell receptor beta chains share one sample of origin, sequenced in a study of blood T cell repertoires in COVID-19. The protocol was immunoSEQ multiplex PCR, while the TCRdb copy is restricted to in-frame clones and leaves out a portion. The table records 250,000 to 400,000 clones, 85% to 90% of them present only once. Material for sequencing was peripheral blood. The receptors were sampled from a woman under 40 with COVID-19, enrolled during active disease.

The chain combines TRBV10-1 with TRBJ2-7, with 11 bases aligning to TRBD1. The length of the CDR3 is 15 residues. V dropped 1 base and J dropped 4; count of bases not matched to a gene: 3. Germline V gives CDR1 WNHNN, CDR2 SYGVQD (reference sequence). The CDR3 here is CASSEYGTGGYEQYF. CDR3 in DNA: TGCGCCAGCAGTGAGTACGGGACAGGGGGTTACGAGCAGTACTTC.

This chain's CDR3 is CASSRTGEYGYTF. CDR3 bases: TGTGCCAGCAGTCGGACAGGGGAGTATGGCTACACCTTC. This chain uses TRBV27 with TRBJ1-2; TRBD1 agrees at 9 bases. The germline CDR1 and CDR2 sequences are MNHEY and SMNVEV (reference sequence). V shed 5 bases and J 5 bases; nucleotides not matched to a gene: 3. The CDR3 is made up of 13 amino acids.

The CDR3 bases are TGTGCCAGCAGCCGGGGGGCTAGCAATCAGCCCCAGCATTTT. It specifies CASSRGASNQPQHF. The J gene is TRBJ1-5, the V gene TRBV28; maybe TRBD1 (6 bases). Per germline, CDR1 MDHEN and CDR2 SYDVKM. Trimming removed 6 bases from V and 0 bases from J, with 9 bases in between. This CDR3 comprises 14 residues.

The V gene is TRBV28, the J gene TRBJ2-2, with a possible D match to TRBD2 (6 bases). Trimming left V 8 bases short and J 5 bases short, with 9 bases between. The CDR3 consists of 12 residues. CDR1 and CDR2 from the germline V gene are MDHEN and SYDVKM. The CDR3 DNA sequence: TGTGCCAGCGGAGGGGTGACCGGGGAGCTGTTTTTT. Translated, it gives CASGGVTGELFF.

The CDR3 DNA is TGTGCCACCAGCGGGCTGAACACCGGGGAGCTGTTTTTT. This sequence encodes CATSGLNTGELFF. The chain employs TRBV15 and TRBJ2-2; D is undetermined. Germline-derived CDR1 and CDR2 are LNHNV and YYDKDF (reference sequence). This CDR3 has 13 amino acids. V lost 5 bases and J lost 1, with 5 bases in between.

This chain uses TRBV6-6 with TRBJ1-4; a possible D gene is TRBD1 (6 bases). From germline, CDR1 is MNHNY and CDR2 SVGAGI (reference sequence). The CDR3 runs to 16 residues. The germline V and J ends were trimmed by 6 bases and 2 bases, with 16 bases remaining between them. The CDR3 DNA follows: TGTGCCAGCAGGCCAACAGGGAAGAGGACTAATGAAAAACTGTTTTTT. It is translated as CASRPTGKRTNEKLFF.

V and J are TRBV7-9 and TRBJ2-5, with TRBD2 identical over 9 bases. The germline gives CDR1 SEHNR, CDR2 FQNEAQ (reference sequence). The CDR3 runs to 15 residues. V gave up 3 bases and J gave up 3 bases; unmatched junction bases: 5. The CDR3 here is CASSFFIAGEETQYF. In DNA, the CDR3 is TGTGCCAGCAGCTTTTTTATAGCGGGAGAAGAGACCCAGTACTTC.

This chain uses TRBV7-2 with TRBJ2-5, with D possibly being TRBD2 (5 bases). From germline, CDR1 is SGHTA and CDR2 FQGNSA. The CDR3 runs 13 residues. Trimming pared 2 bases from V and 5 bases from J, leaving 9 bases between. The CDR3 loop reads CASSLPGTETQYF. The CDR3 DNA follows: TGTGCCAGCAGCTTACCGGGAACGGAGACCCAGTACTTC.

The chain carries TRBV3-1 (or the pseudogene TRBV3-2) and TRBJ1-6; possibly TRBD1 for D (5 bases). The V gene lost 4 bases and the J gene lost 3 bases, with 7 bases spanning the gap. The CDR3 length is 14 residues. Germline lookup yields CDR1 LGHDT and CDR2 YNNKEL (reference sequence). CDR3 sequence (DNA): TGTGCCAGCAGCCTTACAGGCTATAATTCACCCCTCCACTTT. This gives the protein CASSLTGYNSPLHF.

The rearrangement links TRBV28 to TRBJ2-1; perhaps TRBD1 as D (5 bases). This CDR3 has 16 residues. Germline V gene data show CDR1 as MDHEN and CDR2 as SYDVKM. Between the trimmed V and J ends, which lost 6 bases and 3 bases, there was a span of 18 bases. The CDR3 loop is CASSLRNPRVYNEQFF. CDR3 nucleotides: TGTGCCAGCAGCCTACGAAATCCCAGGGTCTACAATGAGCAGTTCTTC.

The CDR3 spells CSASLQGEQYF. The CDR3 DNA sequence: TGCAGTGCTAGTCTACAGGGCGAGCAGTACTTC. The V gene is TRBV20-1, the J gene TRBJ2-7; weak D call: TRBD1 (6 bases). Trimming took 3 bases from V and 6 from J, leaving 9 bases between them. There are 11 residues in the CDR3. Germline CDR1 and CDR2: DFQATT and SNEGSKA (reference sequence).

The chain couples TRBV19 to TRBJ1-5, with 7 positions matching TRBD1. This CDR3 is 14 amino acids long. Germline assignment: CDR1 LNHDA and CDR2 SQIVND (reference sequence). The junction had 2 bases not matched to a gene; V was cut back by 4 bases and J by 2 bases. The DNA for the CDR3 is TGTGCCAGTAGTAACACAGGGGGCAATCAGCCCCAGCATTTT. This sequence encodes CASSNTGGNQPQHF.

V gene TRBV6-6 combines with J gene TRBJ1-2; possibly TRBD1 for D (5 bases). V lost 2 bases, J lost 6 bases, and 13 bases lay in between. Germline CDR1 and CDR2: MNHNY and SVGAGI (reference sequence). CDR3 length equals 14 residues. CDR3 nucleotide sequence: TGTGCCAGCAGTTACGGTTCGGGACTAGATGGCTACACCTTC. Translated: CASSYGSGLDGYTF.

CDR3 sequence reads: CASSYDRASDEQYF. The CDR3 DNA reads TGTGCCAGCAGTTATGACAGGGCAAGCGACGAGCAGTACTTC. This chain connects TRBV5-6 to TRBJ2-7; 7 bases fit TRBD1. CDR1 is SGHDT and CDR2 is YYEEEE in the germline V gene. J was trimmed by 5 bases and V by 5 bases; bases with no gene match: 10. The CDR3 sequence is 14 residues long.

V usage is TRBV3-1 (or the pseudogene TRBV3-2) and J usage is TRBJ2-3; D unclear. This CDR3 is 13 amino acids long. V gave up 5 bases and J gave up 6 bases, with 12 bases separating them. Looked up from germline, CDR1 is LGHDT and CDR2 is YNNKEL (reference sequence). The CDR3 DNA sequence: TGTGCCAGCAGCGGCGGCCGGTGGGATACGCAGTATTTT. Encoded protein: CASSGGRWDTQYF.

J is TRBJ1-3 and V is TRBV7-2; possibly TRBD1 for D (5 bases). The germline V gene has CDR1 SGHTA and CDR2 FQGNSA. CDR3 size: 14 residues. V lost 5 bases and J lost 11, with 19 bases in between. The CDR3 bases are TGTGCCAGCAGCATTACAGGCCCGGAAACCCCCATATATTTT. Protein product: CASSITGPETPIYF.

The rearrangement uses TRBV9 and TRBJ2-7; D perhaps matches TRBD1 (5 bases). V lost 5 bases, J lost 2 bases, and 17 bases lay in between. From germline, CDR1 is SGDLS and CDR2 YYNGEE. CDR3 length equals 15 residues. The CDR3 is CASSLQTDSPYEQYF. CDR3 nucleotides: TGTGCCAGCAGTCTCCAGACAGATAGTCCCTACGAGCAGTACTTC. Drawing the rest from reference TRBV9 and TRBJ2-7, the complete variable domain is DSGVTQTPKHLITATGQRVTLRCSPRSGDLSVYWYQQSLDQGLQFLIQYYNGEERAKGNILERFSAQQFPDLHSELNLSSLELGDSALYFCASSLQTDSPYEQYFGPGTRLTVT.

The V and J genes are TRBV7-2 and TRBJ1-2; D ambiguous. Trimming pared 1 base from V and 4 bases from J, leaving 4 bases between. Germline V lookup: CDR1 SGHTA, CDR2 FQGNSA. The length of the CDR3 is 12 residues. The CDR3 sequence is CASSLDSYGYTF. DNA of the CDR3: TGTGCCAGCAGCTTAGACTCCTATGGCTACACCTTC.

The CDR3 loop is CASSPGLAGGVGTDTQYF. CDR3 nucleotide sequence: TGTGCCAGCAGCCCCGGACTAGCGGGAGGGGTGGGCACAGATACGCAGTATTTT. The chain uses TRBV3-1 (or the pseudogene TRBV3-2) and TRBJ2-3, with TRBD2 matching over 15 bases. The V and J ends lost 4 bases and 1 base, in that order; junction bases with no gene match: 6. Germline CDR1 LGHDT, CDR2 YNNKEL (reference sequence). The CDR3 spans 18 residues.

The chain joins TRBV6-5 to TRBJ2-2; 9 positions match TRBD2. The CDR3 loop spans 16 amino acids. V lost 4 bases to trimming and J lost 1 base; unmatched junction nucleotides: 4. The V gene's germline CDR1 is MNHEY and CDR2 SVGAGI. Here the CDR3 DNA reads TGTGCCAGCAGTTCTCCGACTAGCGGGAACACCGGGGAGCTGTTTTTT. Translating gives CASSSPTSGNTGELFF.

The chain carries TRBV7-9 and TRBJ1-3; D gene ambiguous. The CDR3 consists of 16 residues. V dropped 4 bases and J dropped 0 bases, with 13 bases sitting between them. CDR1 SEHNR and CDR2 FQNEAQ come from the germline V gene (reference sequence). The CDR3 is CASSSLSFHSGNTIYF. The CDR3 nucleotides read TGTGCCAGCAGCTCCCTATCGTTCCACTCTGGAAACACCATATATTTT.

The rearrangement joins TRBV13 to TRBJ1-5, with 10 bases identical to TRBD1. The CDR3 has 15 amino acids. Losses at the gene ends were 5 bases for V and 5 bases for J; bases not matched to a gene: 6. Germline-derived CDR1 and CDR2 are PRHDT and FYEKMQ (reference sequence). CDR3 nucleotides: TGTGCCAGCAGCGCCCACGGACAGGGGGATCAGCCCCAGCATTTT. Residues: CASSAHGQGDQPQHF.

This clone was observed a single time. V is TRBV5-4 and J is TRBJ2-5; weak D call: TRBD2 (6 bases). The CDR3 runs 13 residues. V lost 4 bases and J 7 bases, leaving 14 bases between the germline ends. Looked up from germline, CDR1 is SGHNT and CDR2 is YYREEE (reference sequence). The CDR3 DNA sequence: TGTGCCAGCAGCCCCCGGGGGTTGGGGACCCAGTACTTC. It is translated as CASSPRGLGTQYF.

This chain uses TRBV7-8 with TRBJ1-5; TRBD1 is a possible D gene (6 bases). The ends were cut back, 8 bases at V and 1 base at J, with 18 bases in the middle. This CDR3 has 16 amino acids. Germline CDR1 reads SGHVS; CDR2 reads FQNEAQ. The CDR3 loop is CASSLPEQGSNQPQHF. The CDR3 nucleotides are TGTGCCAGCTCGCTCCCCGAACAGGGAAGCAATCAGCCCCAGCATTTT.

The chain uses TRBV5-4 and TRBJ1-1; the D gene is possibly TRBD1 (5 bases). There are 14 residues in the CDR3. Germline lookup yields CDR1 SGHNT and CDR2 YYREEE (reference sequence). Trimming removed 4 bases from V and 1 base from J, with 11 bases in between. For the CDR3, the DNA is TGTGCCAGCAGCGATACAGGCAGGAACACTGAAGCTTTCTTT. Translated, it gives CASSDTGRNTEAFF.

The chain carries TRBV7-9 and TRBJ1-1; 10 bases line up with TRBD1. The CDR3 consists of 17 residues. With 5 bases clipped from V and 2 bases from J, the junction kept 11 bases outside the gene matches. Germline CDR1 SEHNR, CDR2 FQNEAQ (reference sequence). This CDR3 reads CASSHRDRGAINTEAFF. DNA for the CDR3: TGTGCCAGCAGCCACCGGGACAGGGGAGCCATAAACACTGAAGCTTTCTTT. Combining the CDR3 with reference TRBV7-9 and TRBJ1-1 gives the whole variable domain DTGVSQNPRHKITKRGQNVTFRCDPISEHNRLYWYRQTLGQGPEFLTYFQNEAQLEKSRLLSDRFSAERPKGSFSTLEIQRTEQGDSAMYLCASSHRDRGAINTEAFFGQGTRLTVV.

The table lists this clone with a few counts. The V call is TRBV7-2, the J call TRBJ2-1, with 14 bases identical to TRBD2. In germline, CDR1 is SGHTA, CDR2 FQGNSA. J lost 3 bases, V lost 2 bases, and 9 bases had no gene match. The length of the CDR3 is 19 residues. CDR3 sequence reads: CASSLSTGTSGRNYNEQFF. The CDR3 nucleotides read TGTGCCAGCAGCTTATCCACCGGGACTAGCGGGAGAAACTACAATGAGCAGTTCTTC.

This clone occurred a few times. The chain is built from TRBV11-2 and TRBJ2-7, with TRBD1 matching over 7 bases. The V segment lost 5 bases and the J segment 1 base; nucleotides outside the gene matches: 5. CDR1 is SGHAT and CDR2 is FQNNGV in the germline V gene. The length of the CDR3 is 14 residues. Here the CDR3 DNA reads TGTGCCAGCAGCCCGGACAGGATGTCCTACGAGCAGTACTTC. The encoded protein is CASSPDRMSYEQYF.

V and J are TRBV6-1 and TRBJ2-5, with D unresolved. The CDR3 covers 13 residues. Deletions cut 1 base from V and 4 bases from J, with 7 bases between. The germline V gene has CDR1 MNHNS and CDR2 SASEGT. In DNA, the CDR3 is TGTGCCAGCAGTGAAGTGACAATAGAGACCCAGTACTTC. Translation gives CASSEVTIETQYF.

The CDR3 loop is CASSQDPTSGAYNEQFF. The CDR3 region has the DNA TGTGCCAGCAGCCAAGATCCGACTAGCGGCGCCTACAATGAGCAGTTCTTC. This rearrangement joins TRBV4-2 to TRBJ2-1, with 9 positions matching TRBD2. This CDR3 contains 17 residues. Germline CDR1 reads LGHNA; CDR2 reads YNFKEQ. V was clipped by 0 bases and J by 2 bases; unmatched bases: 5.

The V and J genes are TRBV3-1 (or the pseudogene TRBV3-2) and TRBJ1-2; 8 bases line up with TRBD1. The CDR3 runs 14 residues. V lost 1 base, J lost 8 bases, and 6 bases stayed unmatched. Germline CDR1 is LGHDT and CDR2 is YNNKEL (reference sequence). The CDR3 spells CASSQAGQVGGYTF. The CDR3 nucleotides are TGTGCCAGCAGCCAAGCGGGACAGGTCGGGGGCTACACCTTC.

The table lists this clone with a few counts. The chain employs TRBV9 and TRBJ2-7; TRBD1 agrees at 10 bases. Germline CDR1 SGDLS, CDR2 YYNGEE. CDR3 length: 14 amino acids. The trim removed 4 bases at V and 2 bases at J, leaving 3 bases unmatched. The CDR3 loop is CASSRTGGAYEQYF. In nucleotides, the CDR3 is TGTGCCAGCAGCCGGACAGGGGGGGCCTACGAGCAGTACTTC.